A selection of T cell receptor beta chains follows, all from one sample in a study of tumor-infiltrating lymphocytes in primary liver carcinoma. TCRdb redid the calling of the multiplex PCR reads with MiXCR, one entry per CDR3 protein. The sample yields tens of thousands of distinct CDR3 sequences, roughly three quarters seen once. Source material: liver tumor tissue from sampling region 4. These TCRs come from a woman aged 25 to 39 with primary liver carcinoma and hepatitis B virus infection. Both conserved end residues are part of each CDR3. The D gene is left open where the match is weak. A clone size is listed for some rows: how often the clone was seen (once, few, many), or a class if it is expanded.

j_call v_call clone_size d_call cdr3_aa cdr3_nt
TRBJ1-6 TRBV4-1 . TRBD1 CANGPRTGDSPLHF TGCGCCAACGGCCCCCGTACAGGGGATTCACCCCTCCACTTT
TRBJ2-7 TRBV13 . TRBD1 CVSSFRGQWLYEQYF TGTGTCAGCAGCTTCAGGGGACAGTGGCTCTACGAGCAGTACTTC
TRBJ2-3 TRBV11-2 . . CASGLPGQFRDMQYF TGTGCCAGCGGACTACCGGGACAGTTCAGAGATATGCAATATTTT
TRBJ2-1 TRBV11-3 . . CTSSLDLARGSYNEQFF TGTACCAGCAGCTTAGATCTGGCAAGGGGCTCCTACAATGAGCAGTTCTTC
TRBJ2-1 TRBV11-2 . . CVSSFLKGEQFF TGTGTCAGCAGTTTTCTCAAGGGTGAGCAGTTCTTC
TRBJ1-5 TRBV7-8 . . CASSLTGQIGQPQHF TGCGCCAGCAGCCTTACGGGCCAGATCGGTCAGCCCCAGCATTTT
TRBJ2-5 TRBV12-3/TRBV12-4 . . CASSTYPEETQYF TGTGCCAGCAGCACCTACCCGGAAGAGACCCAGTACTTC
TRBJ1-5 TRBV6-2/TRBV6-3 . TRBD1 CASSYFPRTGGSNQPQRF TGTGCCAGCAGTTACTTCCCCCGGACAGGGGGCAGCAATCAGCCCCAGCGTTTT
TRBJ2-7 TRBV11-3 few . CASSRRDWDYSYEQYF TGTGCCAGCAGCCGCCGGGACTGGGATTACTCTTACGAGCAATACTTC
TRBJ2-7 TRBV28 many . CASRTVESYEQYF TGTGCCAGTAGGACAGTGGAATCCTACGAGCAGTACTTC
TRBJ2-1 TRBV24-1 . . CAASDVNGNEQFF TGTGCCGCTAGTGACGTTAATGGCAATGAGCAGTTCTTC
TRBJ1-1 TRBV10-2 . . CTSSESKAGTKAFF TGCACCAGCAGTGAGTCGAAAGCGGGCACTAAAGCTTTCTTT
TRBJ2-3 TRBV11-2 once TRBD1 CASSSGGQGCFKDTQYF TGTGCCAGTAGCTCAGGGGGACAGGGATGTTTCAAAGATACGCAGTATTTT
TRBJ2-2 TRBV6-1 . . CTSSETLPGGTVNTGELFF TGTACCAGCAGTGAAACCCTTCCCGGGGGCACCGTGAACACCGGGGAGCTGTTTTTT
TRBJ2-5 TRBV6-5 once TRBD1 CASSTGRGPTQNF TGTGCCAGCAGTACCGGCAGGGGGCCGACCCAGAACTTC
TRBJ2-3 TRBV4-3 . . CASSQDWGIGVDTQYF TGCGCCAGCAGCCAAGACTGGGGAATTGGAGTAGATACGCAGTATTTT
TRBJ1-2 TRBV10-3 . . CAINRGNIESGYTF TGTGCGATCAACCGGGGGAATATAGAGAGTGGCTACACCTTC
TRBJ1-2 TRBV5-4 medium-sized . CASSPFHDYGYTF TGTGCCAGCAGCCCATTCCACGACTATGGCTACACCTTC
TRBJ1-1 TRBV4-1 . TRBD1 CTSSQVLDRERSEVFF TGCACCAGCAGCCAAGTTCTAGACAGGGAGCGAAGTGAAGTTTTCTTT
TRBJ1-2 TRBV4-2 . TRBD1 CASSQDLQGASYGYTF TGTGCCAGCAGCCAAGATCTACAGGGGGCCAGCTATGGCTACACCTTC
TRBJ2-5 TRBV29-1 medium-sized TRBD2 CSGGLRDTTQYF TGCAGCGGGGGACTAAGAGACACGACCCAGTACTTC
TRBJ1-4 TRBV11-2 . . CASSLLGGKLFF TGTGCTAGCAGCCTCTTGGGGGGAAAACTGTTTTTT
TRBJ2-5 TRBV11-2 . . CASSQTPGAWKETQYF TGTGCCAGCAGCCAAACTCCTGGCGCGTGGAAAGAGACCCAGTACTTC